This T cell receptor beta chain was sequenced in a study of T cells expressing NK-cell markers. Study background: Sorted CD3+CD56+NKG2C+, CD3+CD56+NKG2C- and CD3+CD56-NKG2C+ T cells supplied TCR beta repertoires. Most of the eight sequenced donors tested HCMV-seropositive; one tested seronegative.

Germline V gives CDR1 SGHDN, CDR2 FVKESK. This CDR3 comprises 16 residues. UMIs were included in TCR beta cDNA generated by 5'RACE template switching. TCRdb reprocessed the 5' RACE reads, keeping one entry per CDR3 protein, no DNA. Recorded for this sample: about 380,000 distinct CDR3 sequences. The chain carries TRBV14 and TRBJ2-3; TCRdb indicates TRBD1, and absent DNA this call remains unverified. The sample consisted of blood T cells: a sorted CD56 or NKG2C T cell subset, CD4+ or CD8+ T cells, or bulk PBMC T cells (not recorded which). This clonotype originated in a man aged 18-70 years in good health. CDR3 protein: CASSLTQGASTDTQYF.